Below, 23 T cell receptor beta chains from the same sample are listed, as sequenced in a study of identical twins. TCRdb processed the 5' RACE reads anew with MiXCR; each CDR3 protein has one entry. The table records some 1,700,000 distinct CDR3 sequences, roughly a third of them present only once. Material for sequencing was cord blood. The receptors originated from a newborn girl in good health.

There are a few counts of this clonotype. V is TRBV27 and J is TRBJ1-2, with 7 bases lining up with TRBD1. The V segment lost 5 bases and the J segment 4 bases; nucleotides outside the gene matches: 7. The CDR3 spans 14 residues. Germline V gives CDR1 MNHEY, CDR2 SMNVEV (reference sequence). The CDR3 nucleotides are TGTGCCAGCAGTATACAGGGGCCGTTCTATGGCTACACCTTC. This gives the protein CASSIQGPFYGYTF.

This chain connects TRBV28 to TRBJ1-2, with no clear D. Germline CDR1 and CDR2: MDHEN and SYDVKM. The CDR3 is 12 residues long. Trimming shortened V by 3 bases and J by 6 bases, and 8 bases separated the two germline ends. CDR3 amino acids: CASSFSRDGYTF. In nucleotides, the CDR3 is TGTGCCAGCAGTTTTTCTAGGGATGGCTACACCTTC.

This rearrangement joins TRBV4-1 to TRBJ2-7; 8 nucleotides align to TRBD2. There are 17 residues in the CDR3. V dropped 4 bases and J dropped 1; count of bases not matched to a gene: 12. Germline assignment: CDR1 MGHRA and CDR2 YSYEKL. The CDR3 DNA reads TGCGCCAGCAGCCGGGCTAGCGGGCTCCATGGATCCTACGAGCAGTACTTC. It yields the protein CASSRASGLHGSYEQYF.

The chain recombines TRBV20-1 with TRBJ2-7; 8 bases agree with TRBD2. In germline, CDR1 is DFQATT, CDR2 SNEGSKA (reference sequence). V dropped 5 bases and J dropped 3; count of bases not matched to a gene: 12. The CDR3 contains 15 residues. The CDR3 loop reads CSAGHLAGKFYEQYF. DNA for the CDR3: TGCAGTGCTGGCCATTTAGCGGGGAAATTCTACGAGCAGTACTTC.

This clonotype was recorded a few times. The DNA of the CDR3 is TGTGCCAGCAGCCAAGCCCCTCTACGGGGCACAGGGGAAAACCAAGAGACCCAGTACTTC. This codes for CASSQAPLRGTGENQETQYF. The chain combines TRBV14 with TRBJ2-5, with 7 bases identical to TRBD1. CDR3 length: 20 residues. The V segment lost 1 base and the J segment 0 bases; nucleotides outside the gene matches: 17. CDR1 is SGHDN and CDR2 is FVKESK in the germline V gene. Supplemented by reference TRBV14 and TRBJ2-5, the full variable domain reads EAGVTQFPSHSVIEKGQTVTLRCDPISGHDNLYWYRRVMGKEIKFLLHFVKESKQDESGMPNNRFLAERTGGTYSTLKVQPAELEDSGVYFCASSQAPLRGTGENQETQYFGPGTRLLVL.

The CDR3 DNA reads as TGTGCCAGCAGCCCCCAGGGGGGGACAGCCAACTACGAGCAGTACTTC. It translates to CASSPQGGTANYEQYF. This chain uses TRBV4-2 with TRBJ2-7; the D gene could be TRBD1 or TRBD2 (7 bases each). The CDR3 sequence is 16 residues long. Germline V gene sequence: CDR1 LGHNA, CDR2 YNFKEQ. V lost 4 bases to trimming and J lost 3 bases, with 19 bases between them.

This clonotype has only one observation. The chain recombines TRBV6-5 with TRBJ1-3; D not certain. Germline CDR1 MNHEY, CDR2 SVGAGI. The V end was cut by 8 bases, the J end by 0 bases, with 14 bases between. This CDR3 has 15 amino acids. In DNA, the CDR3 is TGTGCCAGCGCCGGACCACCGAGCTCTGGAAACACCATATATTTT. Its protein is CASAGPPSSGNTIYF.

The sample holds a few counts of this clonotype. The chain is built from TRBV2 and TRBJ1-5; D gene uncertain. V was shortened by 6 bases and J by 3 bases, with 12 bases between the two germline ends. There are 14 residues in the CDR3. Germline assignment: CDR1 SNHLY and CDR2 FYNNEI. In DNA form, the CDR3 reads TGTGCCAGCAGCGCCCGAGGGATCAATCAGCCCCAGCATTTT. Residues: CASSARGINQPQHF.

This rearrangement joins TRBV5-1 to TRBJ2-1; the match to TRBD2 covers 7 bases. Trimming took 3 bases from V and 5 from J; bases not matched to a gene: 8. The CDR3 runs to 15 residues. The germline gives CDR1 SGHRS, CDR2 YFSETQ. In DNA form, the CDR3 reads TGCGCCAGCAGCTGGAGCGGGATATTGGACAATGAGCAGTTCTTC. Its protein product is CASSWSGILDNEQFF.

The CDR3 nucleotides read TGCGCCAGCAGCCCACGGACTGACATGAACACTGAAGCTTTCTTT. This sequence encodes CASSPRTDMNTEAFF. The gene calls are TRBV5-1 and TRBJ1-1; D is unresolved. Trimming removed 4 bases from V and 0 bases from J, with 13 bases in between. The CDR3 has 15 amino acids. The germline gives CDR1 SGHRS, CDR2 YFSETQ.

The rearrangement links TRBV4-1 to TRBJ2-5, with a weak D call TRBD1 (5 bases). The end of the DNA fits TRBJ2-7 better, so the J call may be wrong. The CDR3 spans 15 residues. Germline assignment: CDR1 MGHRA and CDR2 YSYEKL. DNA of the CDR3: TGCGCCAGCAGCCAAGATCGTAGCAGGGATTACGAGCAGTACTTC. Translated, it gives CASSQDRSRDYEQYF.

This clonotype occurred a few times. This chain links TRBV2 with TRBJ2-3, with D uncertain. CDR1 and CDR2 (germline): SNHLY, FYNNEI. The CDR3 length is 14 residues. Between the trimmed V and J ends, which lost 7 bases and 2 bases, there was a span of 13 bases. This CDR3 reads CASILPRTTDTQYF. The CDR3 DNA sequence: TGTGCCAGCATTCTTCCCCGCACCACAGATACGCAGTATTTT.

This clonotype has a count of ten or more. The CDR3 nucleotides are TGTGCCAGCAGTCTTCAGGGGACTAACTATGGCTACACCTTC. Encoded protein: CASSLQGTNYGYTF. The chain combines TRBV28 with TRBJ1-2; a possible D gene is TRBD1 (6 bases). The CDR3 is made up of 14 amino acids. Germline-derived CDR1 and CDR2 are MDHEN and SYDVKM. V lost 5 bases and J 0 bases, leaving 10 bases between the germline ends.

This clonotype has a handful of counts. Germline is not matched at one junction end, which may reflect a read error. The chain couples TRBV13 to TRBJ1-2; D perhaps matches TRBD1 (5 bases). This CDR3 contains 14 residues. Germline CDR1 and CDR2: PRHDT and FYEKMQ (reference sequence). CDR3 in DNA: TGTGTCAGCAGCTTAATGACAGCAAACTATGGCTACACCTTC. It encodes CVSSLMTANYGYTF.

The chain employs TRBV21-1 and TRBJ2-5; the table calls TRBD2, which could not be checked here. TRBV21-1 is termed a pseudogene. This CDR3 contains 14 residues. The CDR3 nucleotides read TGTGCCAGCAGCAAAGGGGTTAGCGGGGAGACCCAGTACTTC. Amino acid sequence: CASSKGVSGETQYF.

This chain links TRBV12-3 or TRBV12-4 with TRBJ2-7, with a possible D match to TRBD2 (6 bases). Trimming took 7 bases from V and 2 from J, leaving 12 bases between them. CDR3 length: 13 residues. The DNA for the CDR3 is TGTGCCAGCACCCTGTGGGGGGCCTACGAGCAGTACTTC. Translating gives CASTLWGAYEQYF.

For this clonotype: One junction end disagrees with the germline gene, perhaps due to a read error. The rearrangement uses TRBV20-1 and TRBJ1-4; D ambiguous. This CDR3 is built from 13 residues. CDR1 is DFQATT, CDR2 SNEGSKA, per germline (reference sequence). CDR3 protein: CSARDGFNERLFF. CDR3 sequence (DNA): TGCAGTGCTAGAGATGGGTTTAATGAAAGACTGTTTTTT.

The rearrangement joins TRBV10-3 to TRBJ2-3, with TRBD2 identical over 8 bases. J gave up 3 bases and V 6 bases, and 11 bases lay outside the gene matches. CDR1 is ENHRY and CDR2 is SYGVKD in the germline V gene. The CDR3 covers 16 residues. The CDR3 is CAISAPTSEGTDTQYF. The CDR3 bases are TGTGCCATCAGCGCCCCGACTAGCGAAGGGACAGATACGCAGTATTTT.

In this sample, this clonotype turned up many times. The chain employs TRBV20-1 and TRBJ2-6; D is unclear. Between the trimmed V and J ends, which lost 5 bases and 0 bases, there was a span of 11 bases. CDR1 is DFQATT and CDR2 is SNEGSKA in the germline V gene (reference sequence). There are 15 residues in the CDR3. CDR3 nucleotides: TGCAGTGCTCGAAGGTCTGTCTCTGGGGCCAACGTCCTGACTTTC. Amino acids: CSARRSVSGANVLTF.

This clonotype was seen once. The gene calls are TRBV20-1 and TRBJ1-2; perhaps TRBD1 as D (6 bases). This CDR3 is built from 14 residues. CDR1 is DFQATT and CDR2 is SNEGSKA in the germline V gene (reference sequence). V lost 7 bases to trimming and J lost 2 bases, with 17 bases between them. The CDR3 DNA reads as TGCAGTGTCAGACAACCGGGACAAAACTATGGCTACACCTTC. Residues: CSVRQPGQNYGYTF.

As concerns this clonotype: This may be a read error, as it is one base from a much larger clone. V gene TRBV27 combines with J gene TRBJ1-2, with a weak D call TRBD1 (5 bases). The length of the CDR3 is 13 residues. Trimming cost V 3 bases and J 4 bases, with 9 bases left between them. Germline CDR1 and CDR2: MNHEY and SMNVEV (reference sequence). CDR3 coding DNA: TGTGCCAGCAGTTTCGTCGGGGCCTATGGCTACACCTTC. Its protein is CASSFVGAYGYTF.

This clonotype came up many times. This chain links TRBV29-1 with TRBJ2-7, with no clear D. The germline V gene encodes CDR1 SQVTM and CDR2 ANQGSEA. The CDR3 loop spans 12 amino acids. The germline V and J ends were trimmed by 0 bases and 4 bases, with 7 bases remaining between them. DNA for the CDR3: TGCAGCGTTGAAGACGGGCGGTACGAGCAGTACTTC. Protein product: CSVEDGRYEQYF.

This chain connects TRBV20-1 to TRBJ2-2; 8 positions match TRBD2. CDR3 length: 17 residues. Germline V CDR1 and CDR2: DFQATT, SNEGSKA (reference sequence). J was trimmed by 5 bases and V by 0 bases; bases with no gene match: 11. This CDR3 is CSARDPRAGGVTGELFF. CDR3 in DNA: TGCAGTGCTAGAGATCCCCGGGCGGGGGGCGTGACCGGGGAGCTGTTTTTT.